The TCR beta chain under discussion was sequenced for a study of T cell repertoires in cytomegalovirus infection. Study background: Epitope selection comprised recently identified HLA-C-restricted CMV epitopes and well-studied HLA-B-restricted CMV epitopes. CMV infection together with matching HLA type was indicated by public TCR beta signatures. General study results and limits: Using cumulative public TCR beta family frequency, the authors identified those who carried CMV together with the relevant HLA. The ex vivo response showed dominance by HLA-C-restricted CMV-specific TCR beta clonotypes.

Using its own MiXCR run on the reads, TCRdb lists one record per CDR3 protein. The table has around 310,000 distinct CDR3 sequences, about 28% seen once; the top ten hold 20%. For this clonotype: What it binds is not known.

Trimming shortened V by 3 bases and J by 6 bases, and 15 bases separated the two germline ends. CDR3 size: 14 residues. Germline CDR1 and CDR2: DFQATT and SNEGSKA (reference sequence). Sequencing used cultured PBMCs, obtained from culture after CMV antigen stimulation. The gene calls are TRBV20-1 and TRBJ2-4; D might be TRBD1 (5 bases). This TCR was sampled from a human donor in good health (CMV status not recorded). Some clones in this sample may be carry-over from other donors' samples. DNA of the CDR3: TGCAGTGCTAGGGAGTACGCAGGGTTAAACATTCAGTACTTC. Translating it yields CSAREYAGLNIQYF.